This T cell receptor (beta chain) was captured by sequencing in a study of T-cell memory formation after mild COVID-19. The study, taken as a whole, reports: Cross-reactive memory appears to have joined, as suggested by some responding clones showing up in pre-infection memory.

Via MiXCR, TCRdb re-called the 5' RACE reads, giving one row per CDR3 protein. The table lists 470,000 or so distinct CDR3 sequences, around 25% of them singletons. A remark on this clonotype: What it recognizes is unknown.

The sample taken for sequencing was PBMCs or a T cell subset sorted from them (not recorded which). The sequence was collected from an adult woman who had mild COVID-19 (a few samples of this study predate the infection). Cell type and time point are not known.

CDR3 sequence: CASSLGSALGNEQFF. CDR3 DNA: TGTGCCAGCAGCTTAGGGTCAGCGTTGGGAAATGAGCAGTTCTTC. The chain carries TRBV7-2 and TRBJ2-1; D call uncertain. The CDR3 runs to 15 residues. CDR1 is SGHTA and CDR2 is FQGNSA in the germline V gene. Trimming took off 1 base at V and 7 bases at J, with 14 bases between the two ends.